This T cell receptor beta chain was observed in a study of shared clonotypes between healthy human individuals. This clone was seen just once. Unsorted PBMC DNA went through sequencing on ten immunoSEQ deep assay plates. In the source study's methods: Junction-only sequences without quality scores came from ImmunoSEQ, so filtering differed. The method was immunoSEQ multiplex PCR; TCRdb's version includes in-frame clones alone and lacks a portion of them. V and J calls and clone size come straight from that table; D and trimming were deduced from the DNA. Of hundreds of thousands of clones in the sample, roughly 77% were seen once. Sequenced material: PBMCs. This clonotype was sampled from a woman aged 40 to 50 in good health. Some clones in this sample may be carry-over from other donors' samples.

CDR3 sequence: CASSLKYF. In DNA, the CDR3 is TGTGCCAGCAGCTTAAAGTACTTC. This chain joins TRBV11-3 and TRBJ2-7; D unclear. V shed 2 bases and J shed 11 bases, with 1 base lying between them. CDR1 and CDR2 from the germline V gene are SGHNT and YENEEA. This CDR3 region has 8 residues.